This T cell receptor beta chain is from a study of shared clonotypes between healthy human individuals. Overall study findings and caveats: Naive subsets generally exceeded memory subsets in estimated richness. Sorted-subset sequencing, rarefaction showed, was incomplete despite large depth. Clonotype sharing among donors was expected to depend on sequencing depth.

Assay execution proceeded at the deep level. Repertoires were generated with immunoSEQ multiplex PCR, while TCRdb's copy carries only in-frame clones and drops some. Of about 2.3 million clones listed, around 93% were seen once; the top ten hold roughly 0.34%. Remarks on this clone: No antigen is known for it.

The TCR comes from a man between 18 and 29 years old in good health. Some clones in this sample may be carry-over from other donors' samples. Source material: naive CD4+ T cells from PBMCs. Subset noted: CD45RA+ positively selected.

The CDR3 reads CASTVGGIQYF. The CDR3 DNA sequence: TGTGCCAGCACCGTCGGGGGGATTCAGTACTTC. This chain connects TRBV28 to TRBJ2-4, with TRBD2 matching over 7 bases. Germline-derived CDR1 and CDR2 are MDHEN and SYDVKM. This CDR3 has 11 amino acids. V shed 7 bases and J 10 bases; nucleotides not matched to a gene: 4.